A single sample gave rise to the 9 T cell receptor beta chains below, sequenced in a study of blood T cell repertoires in COVID-19. The method was immunoSEQ multiplex PCR; TCRdb's version includes in-frame clones alone and lacks a portion of them. The sample includes roughly 140,000 clones, approximately 80% seen only once; the top ten take approximately 9.7%. What was sequenced was peripheral blood. The receptors shown here come from a woman aged 45 to 65 with acute or convalescent COVID-19.

This chain joins TRBV23-1 and TRBJ2-7; 7 bases agree with TRBD2. TRBV23-1 is labeled an ORF, and its function is uncertain. J lost 1 base, V lost 6 bases, and 15 bases had no gene match. This CDR3 is built from 17 residues. DNA of the CDR3: TGCGCCAGCAGCCGCGGGGGATCTGGCGGGCCTTCCTACGAGCAGTACTTC. Translation: CASSRGGSGGPSYEQYF.

This chain joins TRBV2 and TRBJ1-6; weak D call: TRBD1 (6 bases). Germline-derived CDR1 and CDR2 are SNHLY and FYNNEI. The CDR3 is 13 amino acids. V dropped 5 bases and J dropped 10 bases, with 12 bases sitting between them. The CDR3 region has the DNA TGTGCCAGCAGTTTCTACAGGGACTCACCCCTCCACTTT. Translated: CASSFYRDSPLHF.

The chain joins TRBV5-1 to TRBJ2-5, with TRBD1 matching 7 bases. Germline V gene sequence: CDR1 SGHRS, CDR2 YFSETQ. The junction had 3 bases not matched to a gene; V was cut back by 5 bases and J by 5 bases. This CDR3 is 12 amino acids long. The CDR3 sequence: CASSWDSETQYF. The DNA for the CDR3 is TGCGCCAGCAGTTGGGACAGTGAGACCCAGTACTTC.

The chain is built from TRBV18 and TRBJ1-1, with 9 bases lining up with TRBD1. Unmatched junction bases numbered 5, after V lost 4 bases and J lost 5 bases. The CDR3 has 14 amino acids. Germline V gives CDR1 KGHSH, CDR2 LQKENI. CDR3 coding DNA: TGTGCCAGCTCACTAGGGACAGGGAGTACTGAAGCTTTCTTT. Translated: CASSLGTGSTEAFF.

The chain employs TRBV12-5 and TRBJ2-1; 10 nucleotides match TRBD2. Germline loops: CDR1 LGHNT, CDR2 FRNRAP. V shed 1 base, J shed 5 bases, and the junction held 2 bases outside the gene matches. The CDR3 runs 15 residues. In DNA form, the CDR3 reads TGTGCTAGTGGTTTGGATGGACTAGCGGACAATGAGCAGTTCTTC. This translates into CASGLDGLADNEQFF.

V and J are TRBV6-2 or TRBV6-3 and TRBJ1-2, with 9 bases that match TRBD1. Trimming removed 3 bases from V and 8 bases from J; junction bases left unmatched: 4. CDR3 length equals 13 residues. CDR1 and CDR2 (germline): MNHEY, SVGEGT. The CDR3 sequence: CASSYPDRGGYTF. In DNA form, the CDR3 reads TGTGCCAGCAGTTATCCGGACAGGGGAGGCTACACCTTC.

The rearrangement uses TRBV3-1 (or the pseudogene TRBV3-2) and TRBJ2-7; 15 bases line up with TRBD2. The CDR3 is made up of 19 amino acids. V was clipped by 4 bases and J by 2 bases; unmatched bases: 12. The germline gives CDR1 LGHDT, CDR2 YNNKEL (reference sequence). CDR3 loop: CASSLLGGTSGGRAYEQYF. Here the CDR3 DNA reads TGTGCCAGCAGCCTCTTAGGCGGGACTAGCGGGGGGCGCGCCTACGAGCAGTACTTC.

The rearrangement links TRBV7-3 to TRBJ2-3; D gene uncertain. This CDR3 comprises 13 residues. CDR1 is SGHTA and CDR2 is FQGTGA in the germline V gene. The V end lost 1 base, the J end lost 7 bases, and 9 bases lay between the germline ends. DNA of the CDR3: TGTGCCAGCAGCTTAAGGGCCCTTAATACGCAGTATTTT. Protein: CASSLRALNTQYF.

V usage is TRBV28 and J usage is TRBJ1-5; D is unresolved. Looked up from germline, CDR1 is MDHEN and CDR2 is SYDVKM. CDR3 length equals 14 residues. V lost 3 bases and J 8 bases, leaving 14 bases between the germline ends. The CDR3 sequence is CASSLSWGGEPQHF. For the CDR3, the DNA is TGTGCCAGCAGTTTGTCATGGGGAGGTGAGCCCCAGCATTTT. The whole variable domain, filled in from reference TRBV28 and TRBJ1-5, reads DVKVTQSSRYLVKRTGEKVFLECVQDMDHENMFWYRQDPGLGLRLIYFSYDVKMKEKGDIPEGYSVSREKKERFSLILESASTNQTSMYLCASSLSWGGEPQHFGDGTRLSIL.